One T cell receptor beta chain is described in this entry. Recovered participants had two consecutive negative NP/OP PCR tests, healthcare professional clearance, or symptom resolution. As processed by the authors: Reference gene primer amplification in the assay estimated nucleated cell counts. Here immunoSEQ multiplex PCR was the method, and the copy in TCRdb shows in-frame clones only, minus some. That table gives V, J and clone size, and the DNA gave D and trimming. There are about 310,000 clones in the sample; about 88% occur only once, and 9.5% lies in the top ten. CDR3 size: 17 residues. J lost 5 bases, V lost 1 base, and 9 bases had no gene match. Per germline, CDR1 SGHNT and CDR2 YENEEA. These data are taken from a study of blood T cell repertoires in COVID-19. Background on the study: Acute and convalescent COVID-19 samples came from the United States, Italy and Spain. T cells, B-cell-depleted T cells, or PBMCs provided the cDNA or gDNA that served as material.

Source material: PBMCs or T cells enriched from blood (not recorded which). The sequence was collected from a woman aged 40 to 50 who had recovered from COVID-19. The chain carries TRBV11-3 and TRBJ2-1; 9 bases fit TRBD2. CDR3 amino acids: CASSLVPGLAGNNEQFF. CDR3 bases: TGTGCCAGCAGCTTAGTACCGGGCCTAGCGGGAAACAATGAGCAGTTCTTC.